This is a list of T cell receptor beta chains from one sample in a study of control samples from healthy donors and cancer patients. TCRdb's copy holds only in-frame clones and misses some; the assay was immunoSEQ multiplex PCR. The sample records some 130,000 clones, roughly 92% being singletons. Sequencing was carried out using blood. These receptors came from a man younger than 30 in good health. CDR3s include the opening cysteine and the closing phenylalanine or tryptophan. A D gene is named only where the DNA matches it firmly.

d_call: -; v_call: TRBV2; j_call: TRBJ2-5; cdr3_aa: CASSNQGQQETQYF; cdr3_nt: TGTGCCAGCAGTAACCAGGGACAACAAGAGACCCAGTACTTC
d_call: TRBD2; v_call: TRBV11-2; j_call: TRBJ2-5; cdr3_aa: CASSSIVGTIPRTQYF; cdr3_nt: TGTGCCAGCAGCTCGATAGTGGGGACTATCCCAAGGACCCAGTACTTC
d_call: -; v_call: TRBV2; j_call: TRBJ1-1; cdr3_aa: CASSDQVNTEAFF; cdr3_nt: TGTGCCAGCAGTGATCAGGTGAACACTGAAGCTTTCTTT
d_call: -; v_call: TRBV2; j_call: TRBJ1-1; cdr3_aa: CASSERERNTEAFF; cdr3_nt: TGTGCCAGCAGTGAACGGGAGAGGAACACTGAAGCTTTCTTT
d_call: -; v_call: TRBV19; j_call: TRBJ2-2; cdr3_aa: CASSRTSPAGELFF; cdr3_nt: TGTGCCAGTAGCCGTACAAGCCCTGCCGGGGAGCTGTTTTTT
d_call: -; v_call: TRBV7-3; j_call: TRBJ2-2; cdr3_aa: CASSERPNTGELFF; cdr3_nt: TGTGCCAGCAGTGAGCGCCCGAACACCGGGGAGCTGTTTTTT
d_call: -; v_call: TRBV2; j_call: TRBJ2-2; cdr3_aa: CASSEARGRNTGELFF; cdr3_nt: TGTGCCAGCAGTGAAGCACGGGGCCGGAACACCGGGGAGCTGTTTTTT
d_call: -; v_call: TRBV9; j_call: TRBJ1-5; cdr3_aa: CASSETPYGDQPQHF; cdr3_nt: TGTGCCAGCAGCGAAACACCCTACGGGGATCAGCCCCAGCATTTT
d_call: TRBD1; v_call: TRBV27; j_call: TRBJ2-7; cdr3_aa: CASSLTGSAYEQYF; cdr3_nt: TGTGCCAGCAGTCTGACAGGGAGCGCCTACGAGCAGTACTTC
d_call: -; v_call: TRBV7-6; j_call: TRBJ2-1; cdr3_aa: CASSLEAAGSYNEQFF; cdr3_nt: TGTGCCAGCAGCTTAGAGGCGGCGGGGTCCTACAATGAGCAGTTCTTC
d_call: -; v_call: TRBV4-2; j_call: TRBJ2-7; cdr3_aa: CASSPRREDKEYF; cdr3_nt: TGTGCCAGCAGCCCCAGAAGGGAGGACAAGGAGTACTTC
d_call: TRBD2; v_call: TRBV2; j_call: TRBJ2-2; cdr3_aa: CASPDREEGDMGELFF; cdr3_nt: TGTGCCAGCCCAGATCGGGAGGAGGGAGACATGGGGGAGCTGTTTTTT
d_call: -; v_call: TRBV12-3/TRBV12-4; j_call: TRBJ1-4; cdr3_aa: CASTPVGGKLFF; cdr3_nt: TGTGCCAGCACCCCGGTTGGTGGAAAACTGTTTTTT
d_call: TRBD1; v_call: TRBV7-2; j_call: TRBJ2-7; cdr3_aa: CASSPRTGDYEQYF; cdr3_nt: TGTGCCAGCAGCCCGCGGACAGGGGACTACGAGCAGTACTTC
d_call: -; v_call: TRBV2; j_call: TRBJ2-3; cdr3_aa: CASSYGGTDTQYF; cdr3_nt: TGTGCCAGCAGTTACGGGGGCACAGATACGCAGTATTTT
d_call: -; v_call: TRBV11-1; j_call: TRBJ2-5; cdr3_aa: CASSLNAPQETQYF; cdr3_nt: TGTGCCAGCAGCTTAAACGCGCCACAAGAGACCCAGTACTTC
d_call: -; v_call: TRBV7-7; j_call: TRBJ2-5; cdr3_aa: CASSLGARGASETQYF; cdr3_nt: TGTGCCAGCAGCTTAGGGGCGCGGGGAGCCTCGGAGACCCAGTACTTC
d_call: TRBD2; v_call: TRBV7-3; j_call: TRBJ2-2; cdr3_aa: CASSLPRGGSTGELFF; cdr3_nt: TGTGCCAGCAGCCTCCCTCGGGGGGGCAGCACCGGGGAGCTGTTTTTT
d_call: -; v_call: TRBV15; j_call: TRBJ2-5; cdr3_aa: CATSRGGGGGETQYF; cdr3_nt: TGTGCCACCAGCAGAGGAGGTGGAGGCGGGGAGACCCAGTACTTC
d_call: TRBD1; v_call: TRBV27; j_call: TRBJ1-1; cdr3_aa: CASSGQGRAEAFF; cdr3_nt: TGTGCCAGCAGTGGACAGGGGAGGGCTGAAGCTTTCTTT
d_call: -; v_call: TRBV11-3; j_call: TRBJ1-3; cdr3_aa: CASSSRNGNTIYF; cdr3_nt: TGTGCCAGCAGCTCCCGGAACGGAAACACCATATATTTT
d_call: TRBD1; v_call: TRBV27; j_call: TRBJ1-1; cdr3_aa: CASRYYRGPTWTEAFF; cdr3_nt: TGTGCCAGCAGATACTACAGGGGGCCTACGTGGACTGAAGCTTTCTTT
d_call: TRBD1; v_call: TRBV5-1; j_call: TRBJ1-4; cdr3_aa: CASSWGQAENEKLFF; cdr3_nt: TGCGCCAGCAGCTGGGGACAGGCCGAAAATGAAAAACTGTTTTTT
d_call: -; v_call: TRBV18; j_call: TRBJ1-5; cdr3_aa: CASSLGTDYSNQPQHF; cdr3_nt: TGTGCCAGCTCACTCGGGACGGACTATAGCAATCAGCCCCAGCATTTT
d_call: -; v_call: TRBV10-3; j_call: TRBJ2-7; cdr3_aa: CAILQGGEQYF; cdr3_nt: TGTGCCATCCTACAGGGTGGAGAGCAGTACTTC
d_call: -; v_call: TRBV14; j_call: TRBJ1-3; cdr3_aa: CASSQESIIGNTIYF; cdr3_nt: TGTGCCAGCAGCCAAGAGTCCATCATTGGAAACACCATATATTTT
d_call: TRBD1; v_call: TRBV7-2; j_call: TRBJ1-6; cdr3_aa: CASSSGQGNNSPLHF; cdr3_nt: TGTGCCAGCAGCTCGGGACAGGGGAATAATTCACCCCTCCACTTT